This TCR beta chain appears in the sequencing data of a study of radiotherapy plus CTLA-4 blockade in lung cancer. Study information: Patients showed objective responses in about 20% of cases, and disease control was achieved by under 35%.

TCRdb's table, derived via immunoSEQ multiplex PCR, lists solely in-frame clones and lacks some. Here the sample spans 55,000 to 65,000 clones, 75% to 85% being singletons. It was focal radiation plus CTLA-4 blockade with ipilimumab that patients with chemo-refractory metastatic non-small-cell lung cancer received. About this clone: Its target is not known.

General observations from the study: With interferon-beta, early dynamics of blood T cell clones were reported to best predict response. After treatment with radiotherapy plus ipilimumab, TCR clones that came from the tumor expanded in blood.

The germline V gene has CDR1 KGHSH and CDR2 LQKENI. The J segment lost 5 bases and the V segment lost 0 bases, leaving 5 bases of the junction unmatched. The CDR3 contains 15 residues. The material was peripheral blood, obtained from a patient treated with radiotherapy plus ipilimumab. The chain joins TRBV18 to TRBJ2-5; 8 positions match TRBD1. This TCR derives from a human donor with non-small cell lung cancer who had a partial response to radiotherapy plus ipilimumab. CDR3 residues: CASSPPSGGRETQYF. The CDR3 DNA follows: TGTGCCAGCTCACCACCGTCAGGGGGCCGGGAGACCCAGTACTTC.